This T cell receptor (beta chain) was sequenced for a study of PD-L1 blockade in urothelial cancer. Measured with immunoSEQ multiplex PCR; TCRdb has only the in-frame clones, and not every one. The table includes roughly 21,000 clones, 85% to 90% detected once. Germline values: CDR1 SGHRS, CDR2 YFSETQ. V lost 4 bases to trimming and J lost 6 bases; unmatched junction nucleotides: 7. The length of the CDR3 is 15 residues. The source material was PBMCs, sampled around atezolizumab (anti-PD-L1) treatment. This chain connects TRBV5-1 to TRBJ2-2, with 9 bases that match TRBD1. This TCR was sampled from a woman in her sixties or seventies with urothelial cancer. The CDR3 protein is CASSPGTGSPGELFF. As DNA, the CDR3 is TGCGCCAGCAGCCCTGGGACAGGGAGTCCCGGGGAGCTGTTTTTT.